This is a list of T cell receptor beta chains from one sample in a study of cytomegalovirus exposure and HLA in healthy donors. Profiling relied on immunoSEQ multiplex PCR, and the TCRdb table lists in-frame clones only, not all of them. The sample lists approximately 110,000 clones, over 60% seen once, with about 13% in the top ten. What was sequenced was PBMCs. The source of these receptors is a woman aged 60 to 75 in good health and CMV-seropositive. Both conserved end residues are part of each CDR3. D genes are given only for firm matches. Clone size is shown for a subset of rows, as once, few, many or a class of expanded clone.

TRBD1 | NA | TRBJ2-1 | TRBV10-3 | CAISEPTGQGTHEQFF | TGTGCCATCAGTGAGCCAACGGGACAGGGTACTCATGAGCAGTTCTTC
NA | once | TRBJ2-5 | TRBV9 | CASSVTGLYQETQYF | TGTGCCAGCAGCGTGACAGGCTTGTACCAAGAGACCCAGTACTTC
NA | NA | TRBJ1-2 | TRBV6-4 | CASSDRSGTGGPLYGYTF | TGTGCCAGCAGTGACCGATCGGGAACCGGAGGGCCACTCTATGGCTACACCTTC
NA | NA | TRBJ2-2 | TRBV5-1 | CASSLEGVGGELFF | TGCGCCAGCAGCTTGGAAGGGGTTGGCGGGGAGCTGTTTTTT
NA | NA | TRBJ2-3 | TRBV6-6 | CASVGGGPISTDTQYF | TGTGCCAGCGTAGGGGGGGGGCCGATTAGCACAGATACGCAGTATTTT
TRBD1 | NA | TRBJ2-5 | TRBV5-4 | CASSLRTGQETQYF | TGTGCCAGCAGCTTGAGGACAGGCCAAGAGACCCAGTACTTC
NA | NA | TRBJ2-7 | TRBV19 | CASSIEVGSSYEQYF | TGTGCCAGTAGTATAGAAGTGGGCTCCTCCTACGAGCAGTACTTC
TRBD1 | NA | TRBJ1-1 | TRBV6-1 | CASTDENRGRTEAFF | TGTGCCAGCACCGACGAAAACAGGGGGCGGACTGAAGCTTTCTTT
NA | NA | TRBJ2-3 | TRBV7-9 | CASSLQGVDTQYF | TGTGCCAGCAGCTTACAAGGAGTAGATACGCAGTATTTT
NA | NA | TRBJ2-7 | TRBV5-8 | CASSLKYRVHEQYF | TGTGCCAGCAGCTTGAAGTACAGGGTGCACGAGCAGTACTTC
TRBD2 | NA | TRBJ2-2 | TRBV7-6 | CASTTRGGSGTGELFF | TGTGCCAGCACCACCCGGGGGGGCTCGGGCACCGGGGAGCTGTTTTTT
NA | few | TRBJ1-2 | TRBV4-3 | CASSQDRTSNYGYTF | TGCGCCAGCAGCCAAGACAGGACTTCTAACTATGGCTACACCTTC
NA | NA | TRBJ2-7 | TRBV15 | CATSILGQGLYEQYF | TGTGCCACCAGCATCCTGGGGCAGGGTTTGTACGAGCAGTACTTC